This T cell receptor (beta chain) was documented in a study of control samples from healthy donors and cancer patients. This clone was seen a single time. Sequenced by immunoSEQ multiplex PCR; TCRdb stores in-frame clones only, minus some. This table holds more than 50,000 clones, roughly 87% found once. The V gene lost 7 bases and the J gene lost 2 bases, with 12 bases spanning the gap. Germline values: CDR1 MDHEN, CDR2 SYDVKM. This CDR3 comprises 14 residues. This clonotype originated in a middle-aged man in good health. The gene calls are TRBV28 and TRBJ2-1, with a tentative D call TRBD1 (5 bases). Sequencing used blood. CDR3 sequence: CASTWGDPYNEQFF. CDR3 DNA sequence: TGTGCCAGCACCTGGGGCGACCCCTACAATGAGCAGTTCTTC.